One and the same sample provided the 30 T cell receptor beta chains below, sequenced in a study of shared clonotypes between healthy human individuals. Only in-frame clones appear in the TCRdb table, and some are missing; sequencing was by immunoSEQ multiplex PCR. The sample records 950,000 to 1,100,000 clones, roughly 80% being singletons. The sample taken for sequencing was memory CD4+ T cells sorted from blood. Described subset: CD45RA-negative fraction. The receptors derive from a man in his late teens or twenties in good health.

The CDR3 DNA is TGTGCCAGCTCACCACGGGCTAACTATGGCTACACCTTC. This encodes CASSPRANYGYTF. The rearrangement uses TRBV18 and TRBJ1-2, with unresolved D. CDR1 is KGHSH and CDR2 is LQKENI in the germline V gene. Trimming pared 1 base from V and 0 bases from J, leaving 3 bases between. The CDR3 runs 13 residues. The variable domain in full, with the rest retrieved from reference TRBV18 and TRBJ1-2, is NAGVMQNPRHLVRRRGQEARLRCSPMKGHSHVYWYRQLPEEGLKFMVYLQKENIIDESGMPKERFSAEFPKEGPSILRIQQVVRGDSAAYFCASSPRANYGYTFGSGTRLTVV.

J is TRBJ2-3 and V is TRBV28; D might be TRBD2 (5 bases). From germline, CDR1 is MDHEN and CDR2 SYDVKM. Between the trimmed V and J ends, which lost 5 bases and 2 bases, there was a span of 8 bases. The CDR3 spans 13 residues. The CDR3 spells CASSGAVTDTQYF. The DNA of the CDR3 is TGTGCCAGCAGTGGAGCGGTCACAGATACGCAGTATTTT.

The chain combines TRBV29-1 with TRBJ2-7; possible D gene TRBD2, 8 bases. CDR3 size: 20 residues. Germline V CDR1 and CDR2: SQVTM, ANQGSEA. V was shortened by 7 bases and J by 0 bases, with 34 bases between the two germline ends. The CDR3 sequence: CSAGRGQGAGGVPNSYEQYF. The DNA of the CDR3 is TGCAGCGCCGGGAGGGGGCAAGGCGCTGGAGGTGTACCCAACTCCTACGAGCAGTACTTC.

This chain uses TRBV11-2 with TRBJ1-1, with D unresolved. Deletions cut 0 bases from V and 8 bases from J, with 10 bases between. The CDR3 covers 13 residues. Germline-derived CDR1 and CDR2 are SGHAT and FQNNGV. CDR3 region: CASSLDRLSEAFF. DNA for the CDR3: TGTGCCAGCAGCTTAGATAGGTTGAGCGAAGCTTTCTTT.

V and J are TRBV9 and TRBJ2-3, with D possibly TRBD2 on 6 matching bases. V gave up 3 bases and J gave up 8 bases, with 7 bases separating them. This CDR3 region has 11 residues. Germline CDR1 and CDR2: SGDLS and YYNGEE. The CDR3 reads CASSDGGTQYF. CDR3 nucleotide sequence: TGTGCCAGCAGCGACGGGGGTACGCAGTATTTT.

This rearrangement joins TRBV5-5 to TRBJ1-5; D is uncertain. V was pared by 0 bases and J by 6 bases, with 10 bases between. This CDR3 has 14 amino acids. Per germline, CDR1 SGHKS and CDR2 YYEKEE (reference sequence). The CDR3 is CASSLGSLSQPQHF. The CDR3 DNA sequence: TGTGCCAGCAGCTTGGGGAGCCTCTCTCAGCCCCAGCATTTT.

V usage is TRBV6-6 and J usage is TRBJ1-2; 8 nucleotides align to TRBD1. Trimming cost V 8 bases and J 7 bases; bases outside gene matches: 9. This CDR3 contains 13 residues. CDR1 and CDR2 (germline): MNHNY, SVGAGI (reference sequence). Written as DNA, the CDR3 is TGTGCCAGCCTTCAGGACAGGGAAGTTGGCTACACCTTC. Amino acids: CASLQDREVGYTF.

This chain uses TRBV11-2 with TRBJ2-1, with 14 positions matching TRBD2. The CDR3 is 18 residues long. J gave up 5 bases and V 0 bases, and 6 bases lay outside the gene matches. Looked up from germline, CDR1 is SGHAT and CDR2 is FQNNGV. This chain's CDR3 is CASSLDDPGLAGDNEQFF. CDR3 sequence (DNA): TGTGCCAGCAGCTTAGACGATCCGGGACTAGCGGGGGACAATGAGCAGTTCTTC.

The V call is TRBV7-2, the J call TRBJ1-3; 7 nucleotides agree with TRBD1. V was clipped by 5 bases and J by 3 bases; unmatched bases: 4. Germline CDR1 SGHTA, CDR2 FQGNSA. The CDR3 is made up of 14 amino acids. This CDR3 reads CASSQGGGGNTIYF. The DNA of the CDR3 is TGTGCCAGCAGCCAGGGGGGTGGTGGAAACACCATATATTTT.

Worth noting for this clone: A read error may be the cause here, since a much bigger clone is one base away. The sample holds other DNA sequences that translate to the same CDR3. J is TRBJ2-3 and V is TRBV2; D gene ambiguous. Germline V lookup: CDR1 SNHLY, CDR2 FYNNEI. The CDR3 is 12 residues long. The ends were cut back, 4 bases at V and 2 bases at J, with 4 bases in the middle. The DNA of the CDR3 is TGTGCCAGCAGTGTCGACACAGATACGCAGTATTTT. This translates into CASSVDTDTQYF.

V is TRBV2 and J is TRBJ2-7; the match to TRBD2 covers 8 bases. CDR3 size: 15 residues. V lost 7 bases, J lost 7 bases, and 15 bases stayed unmatched. Germline V lookup: CDR1 SNHLY, CDR2 FYNNEI. The CDR3 DNA sequence: TGTGCCAGCAAGGGCCAGCGGGGGTCCGGGGGGGAGCAGTACTTC. As protein: CASKGQRGSGGEQYF.

This clone was observed a single time. This chain uses TRBV28 with TRBJ1-4, with TRBD1 as a possible D gene (6 bases). The CDR3 extends over 15 amino acids. Germline-derived CDR1 and CDR2 are MDHEN and SYDVKM. The germline V and J ends were trimmed by 5 bases and 3 bases, with 13 bases remaining between them. The CDR3: CASSTSQGSNEKLFF. CDR3 nucleotides: TGTGCCAGCAGTACCTCACAGGGCTCTAATGAAAAACTGTTTTTT.

This clone appeared many times. This chain uses TRBV13 with TRBJ1-3, with D uncertain. CDR1 and CDR2 from the germline V gene are PRHDT and FYEKMQ (reference sequence). V gave up 5 bases and J gave up 4 bases, with 9 bases separating them. The CDR3 extends over 13 amino acids. The CDR3 DNA reads as TGTGCCAGCAGCAGAGTACAGGGAAACACCATATATTTT. Translation gives CASSRVQGNTIYF.

A word on this clone: Other DNA sequences in the same sample also yield this CDR3. CDR3 region: CASSVGGEETQYF. The CDR3 DNA sequence: TGTGCCAGCAGCGTTGGAGGGGAAGAGACCCAGTACTTC. This chain connects TRBV9 to TRBJ2-5; the D gene is possibly TRBD2 (6 bases). Trimming pared 2 bases from V and 3 bases from J, leaving 8 bases between. This CDR3 comprises 13 residues. Germline loops: CDR1 SGDLS, CDR2 YYNGEE. Full variable domain (outside the CDR3, taken from reference TRBV9 and TRBJ2-5): DSGVTQTPKHLITATGQRVTLRCSPRSGDLSVYWYQQSLDQGLQFLIQYYNGEERAKGNILERFSAQQFPDLHSELNLSSLELGDSALYFCASSVGGEETQYFGPGTRLLVL.

V gene TRBV4-1 combines with J gene TRBJ2-7; TRBD2 aligns across 15 bases. The CDR3 is 22 residues long. Looked up from germline, CDR1 is MGHRA and CDR2 is YSYEKL. V lost 3 bases and J lost 2; bases outside the gene matches: 20. CDR3 in DNA: TGCGCCAGCAGCCACAGAACATCTATGAACTCCGGGACTAGCGGGGGGACCTACGAGCAGTACTTC. It encodes CASSHRTSMNSGTSGGTYEQYF.

The chain has TRBV5-1 and TRBJ1-1; D is ambiguous. Trimming removed 0 bases from V and 4 bases from J, with 7 bases in between. CDR3 length equals 13 residues. Germline V CDR1 and CDR2: SGHRS, YFSETQ. The DNA for the CDR3 is TGCGCCAGCAGCTTGGTGGCGGGCACTGAAGCTTTCTTT. Amino acid sequence: CASSLVAGTEAFF.

There are a few counts of this clone. The chain links TRBV10-3 to TRBJ2-1, with TRBD2 as a possible D gene (5 bases). The V gene's germline CDR1 is ENHRY and CDR2 SYGVKD. The V end lost 10 bases, the J end lost 0 bases, and 16 bases lay between the germline ends. This CDR3 is built from 15 residues. The CDR3 reads CATGSPGGSYNEQFF. CDR3 bases: TGTGCCACTGGGAGCCCAGGAGGCTCCTACAATGAGCAGTTCTTC.

This rearrangement joins TRBV6-1 to TRBJ1-6; D is uncertain. Trimming shortened V by 2 bases and J by 7 bases, and 12 bases separated the two germline ends. CDR1 MNHNS and CDR2 SASEGT come from the germline V gene. The CDR3 extends over 15 amino acids. Here the CDR3 reads CASSEFDSGNSPLHF. The CDR3 DNA is TGTGCCAGCAGTGAATTTGATTCCGGGAATTCACCCCTCCACTTT.

In its sample, this clone was seen a few times. This chain connects TRBV5-1 to TRBJ2-3; TRBD2 matches 7 bases. This CDR3 has 15 amino acids. The germline V gene has CDR1 SGHRS and CDR2 YFSETQ. Trimming at V came to 3 bases and at J to 2 bases, leaving 6 bases not matched to a gene. DNA for the CDR3: TGCGCCAGCAGCTCGACTAGCCTCCCCACAGATACGCAGTATTTT. Translating it yields CASSSTSLPTDTQYF.

The rearrangement uses TRBV6-5 and TRBJ1-2, with 10 bases fitting TRBD1. The CDR3 sequence is 13 residues long. The germline V gene has CDR1 MNHEY and CDR2 SVGAGI. Trimming cost V 5 bases and J 8 bases; bases outside gene matches: 5. The CDR3 DNA reads as TGTGCCAGCAGTCGGGACAGGGGAAGGGGCTACACCTTC. Its translation is CASSRDRGRGYTF.

The table lists this clone with a few counts. Other DNA variants within this sample encode the same CDR3. The chain uses TRBV5-6 and TRBJ1-1; no clear D gene. Trimming stripped 2 bases from V and 0 bases from J, with 2 bases between. In germline, CDR1 is SGHDT, CDR2 YYEEEE. The CDR3 covers 12 residues. Here the CDR3 DNA reads TGTGCCAGCAGCTTCATGAACACTGAAGCTTTCTTT. Translated: CASSFMNTEAFF.

The CDR3 region has the DNA TGTGCCAGCACTACGAGGGCGGATTTCACAGATACGCAGTATTTT. It is translated as CASTTRADFTDTQYF. The V and J genes are TRBV28 and TRBJ2-3; tentatively, D is TRBD2 (5 bases). CDR1 is MDHEN and CDR2 is SYDVKM in the germline V gene. V dropped 7 bases and J dropped 2 bases, with 16 bases sitting between them. The CDR3 extends over 15 amino acids.

The chain joins TRBV29-1 to TRBJ2-1, with 7 bases lining up with TRBD1. CDR3 length: 13 residues. From germline, CDR1 is SQVTM and CDR2 ANQGSEA. V trimming: 6 bases; J trimming: 2 bases; junction bases outside the gene matches: 4. The CDR3 sequence: CSVDRVAYNEQFF. CDR3 DNA sequence: TGCAGCGTCGACAGGGTAGCCTACAATGAGCAGTTCTTC.

The chain joins TRBV7-2 to TRBJ1-4, with a possible D match to TRBD1 (5 bases). CDR1 SGHTA and CDR2 FQGNSA come from the germline V gene. The ends were cut back, 4 bases at V and 1 base at J, with 7 bases in the middle. The CDR3 covers 14 residues. Written as DNA, the CDR3 is TGTGCCAGCAGCTCGACAGTAACTAATGAAAAACTGTTTTTT. Encoded protein: CASSSTVTNEKLFF.

To note about this clone: The sample has other DNA sequences that encode this CDR3 too. The chain couples TRBV19 to TRBJ2-7; D remains unclear. V was shortened by 4 bases and J by 3 bases, with 4 bases between the two germline ends. CDR3 size: 11 residues. The germline V gene has CDR1 LNHDA and CDR2 SQIVND (reference sequence). This chain's CDR3 is CASSTGYEQYF. In DNA, the CDR3 is TGTGCCAGTAGTACTGGCTACGAGCAGTACTTC.

This sequence joins TRBV7-2 and TRBJ2-7; 13 bases are a match to TRBD2. In germline, CDR1 is SGHTA, CDR2 FQGNSA. After removal of 8 bases from V and 7 bases from J, the junction contained 11 bases not matched to a gene. The CDR3 loop spans 15 amino acids. CDR3 DNA sequence: TGTGCCAGCCTCGGGGAACTAGCGGGAGGGCGGGAGCAGTACTTC. This encodes CASLGELAGGREQYF. Full variable domain (outside the CDR3, taken from reference TRBV7-2 and TRBJ2-7): GAGVSQSPSNKVTEKGKDVELRCDPISGHTALYWYRQSLGQGLEFLIYFQGNSAPDKSGLPSDRFSAERTGGSVSTLTIQRTQQEDSAVYLCASLGELAGGREQYFGPGTRLTVT.

The chain recombines TRBV7-2 with TRBJ2-1, with 10 bases matching TRBD2. V dropped 2 bases and J dropped 4; count of bases not matched to a gene: 11. CDR1 is SGHTA and CDR2 is FQGNSA in the germline V gene. CDR3 length: 18 residues. The chain's CDR3 is CASSLTPPLAGEYNEQFF. CDR3 DNA: TGTGCCAGCAGCTTAACCCCCCCTCTAGCGGGAGAGTACAATGAGCAGTTCTTC.

Worth noting for this clone: Other DNA sequences in this specimen translate into the identical CDR3. The chain combines TRBV5-1 with TRBJ2-5; TRBD2 matches at 12 bases. Germline V gene sequence: CDR1 SGHRS, CDR2 YFSETQ. After removal of 0 bases from V and 2 bases from J, the junction contained 5 bases not matched to a gene. This CDR3 has 17 amino acids. The CDR3 protein is CASSLVLAGGTQETQYF. CDR3 nucleotides: TGCGCCAGCAGCTTGGTACTAGCGGGGGGTACACAAGAGACCCAGTACTTC.

Concerning this clone itself: The same CDR3 also results from other DNA sequences found in this sample. The chain joins TRBV29-1 to TRBJ2-6; D gene ambiguous. Germline CDR1 is SQVTM and CDR2 is ANQGSEA. The ends were cut back, 0 bases at V and 4 bases at J, with 4 bases in the middle. The CDR3 is 13 residues long. The DNA of the CDR3 is TGCAGCGTTGAAGATGGGGGGGCCAACGTCCTGACTTTC. Its translation: CSVEDGGANVLTF.

This clone was counted between two and nine times. The V call is TRBV10-3, the J call TRBJ1-3; D is undetermined. The germline V gene has CDR1 ENHRY and CDR2 SYGVKD. The CDR3 has 15 amino acids. Trimming took off 0 bases at V and 4 bases at J, with 10 bases between the two ends. CDR3 amino acids: CAISESGIIGNTIYF. The CDR3 DNA is TGTGCCATCAGTGAGTCTGGCATAATAGGAAACACCATATATTTT.